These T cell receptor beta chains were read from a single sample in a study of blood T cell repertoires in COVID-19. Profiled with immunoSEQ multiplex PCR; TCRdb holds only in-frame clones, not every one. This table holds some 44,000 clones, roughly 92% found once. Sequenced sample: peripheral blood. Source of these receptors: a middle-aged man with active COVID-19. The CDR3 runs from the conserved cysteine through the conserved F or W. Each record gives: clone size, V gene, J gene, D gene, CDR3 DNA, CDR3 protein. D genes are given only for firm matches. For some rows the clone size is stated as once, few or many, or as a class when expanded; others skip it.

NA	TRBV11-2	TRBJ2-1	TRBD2	TGTGCCAGCAGCTTAGGGACTAGCGGATCGAATGAGCAGTTCTTC	CASSLGTSGSNEQFF
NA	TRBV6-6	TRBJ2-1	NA	TGTGCCAGCAGTCTAGATCTAGCGCCCTACAATGAGCAGTTCTTC	CASSLDLAPYNEQFF
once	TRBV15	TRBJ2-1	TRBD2	TGTGCCACCAGCTCGGGGGGCGGGAGGTACAATGAGCAGTTCTTC	CATSSGGGRYNEQFF
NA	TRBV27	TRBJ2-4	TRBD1	TGTGCCAGCAGTCATCTTCCGGGACAGGGCTTCCAACTAGCCAAAAACATTCAGTACTTC	CASSHLPGQGFQLAKNIQYF
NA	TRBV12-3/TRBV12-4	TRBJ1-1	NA	TGTGCCAGCAGTTTGTGGGCGAACACTGAAGCTTTCTTT	CASSLWANTEAFF
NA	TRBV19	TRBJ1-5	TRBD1	TGTGCCAGTAGTGACCGGGACAGAGGAGGAGCCGATCACCCCCAGCATTTT	CASSDRDRGGADHPQHF
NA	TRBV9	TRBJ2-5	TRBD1	TGTGCCAGCAGCGTAGGACAGGGGTCGTACCAAGAGACCCAGTACTTC	CASSVGQGSYQETQYF
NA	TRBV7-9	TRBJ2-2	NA	TGTGCCAGCAGCTTAAATTGGGGAGAGGAAACTAACACCGGGGAGCTGTTTTTT	CASSLNWGEETNTGELFF
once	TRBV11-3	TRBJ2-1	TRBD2	TGTGCCAGCAGCTTAGGAGGGACTAGCGGGCGGGGTGAGCAGTTCTTC	CASSLGGTSGRGEQFF
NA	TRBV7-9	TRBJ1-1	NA	TGTGCCAGCAGCCCCCAGGGGTTTTCCCGAGGCACTGAAGCTTTCTTT	CASSPQGFSRGTEAFF
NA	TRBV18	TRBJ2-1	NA	TGTGCCAGCTCACCAGTTAAATATGAGCAGTTCTTC	CASSPVKYEQFF
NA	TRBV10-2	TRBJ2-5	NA	TGCGCCAGCAGTGACCACCCGAACGGCACAGGTGAAGAGACCCAGTACTTC	CASSDHPNGTGEETQYF
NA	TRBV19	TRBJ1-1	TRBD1	TGTGCCAGTAGTGACACAGGGGACACTGAAGCTTTCTTT	CASSDTGDTEAFF
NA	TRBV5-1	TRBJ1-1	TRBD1	TGCGCCAGCAGCCTGGGAGGGGGCCCGGCTGAAGCTTTCTTT	CASSLGGGPAEAFF
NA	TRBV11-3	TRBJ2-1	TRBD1	TGTGCCAGCAGCTCCGGGACAGGGTGGAATGCTGAGCAGTTCTTC	CASSSGTGWNAEQFF
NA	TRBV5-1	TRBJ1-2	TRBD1	TGCGCCAGCAGCCTCGACAGGGGGCGCTCCTATGGCTACACCTTC	CASSLDRGRSYGYTF
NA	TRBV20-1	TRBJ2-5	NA	TGCAGTGCTCTCTCGGAGACCCAGTACTTC	CSALSETQYF
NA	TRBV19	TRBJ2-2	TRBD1	TGTGCCAGTAGTACGCCGGGACAGCGGTCCGGGGAGCTGTTTTTT	CASSTPGQRSGELFF
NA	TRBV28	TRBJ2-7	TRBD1	TGTGCCAGCAGTTTGGGGACAGGGTATGTCGAGCAGTACTTC	CASSLGTGYVEQYF
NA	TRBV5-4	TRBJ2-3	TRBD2	TGTGCCAGCGGACTAGCGGGAACAGATACGCAGTATTTT	CASGLAGTDTQYF
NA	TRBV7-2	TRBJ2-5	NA	TGTGCCAGCAGCTTAGCGCTAACTGGCCAAGAGACCCAGTACTTC	CASSLALTGQETQYF
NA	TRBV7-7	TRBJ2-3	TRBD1	TGTGCCAGCAGCCCCCGACAGGGCGCAGATACGCAGTATTTT	CASSPRQGADTQYF
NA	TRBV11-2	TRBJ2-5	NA	TGTGCCAGCAGCTTAGAAGCCCTTGAGACCCAGTACTTC	CASSLEALETQYF
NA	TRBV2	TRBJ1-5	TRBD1	TGTGTCACCGGACAGGGGCCCAATCAGCCCCAGCATTTT	CVTGQGPNQPQHF
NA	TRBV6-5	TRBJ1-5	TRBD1	TGTGCCACCGGGACAGGAGTTCGGCAGCCCCAGCATTTT	CATGTGVRQPQHF
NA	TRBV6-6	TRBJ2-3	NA	TGTGCCAGCAGTTACTCGAGTCCCCTAGAGGGTACGCAGTATTTT	CASSYSSPLEGTQYF
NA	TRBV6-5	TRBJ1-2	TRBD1	TGTGCCAGCAGTTCCCCCCTGGACAGGTTTAACTATGGCTACACCTTC	CASSSPLDRFNYGYTF
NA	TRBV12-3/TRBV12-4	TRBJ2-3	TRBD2	TGTGCCAGCAGCGGGGGGGGATTTGATACGCAGTATTTT	CASSGGGFDTQYF
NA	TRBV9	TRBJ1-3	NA	TGTGCCAGCAGCGTATCGGGGGGATACGCTGGAAACACCATATATTTT	CASSVSGGYAGNTIYF
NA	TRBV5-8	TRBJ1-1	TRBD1	TGTGCCAGCAGCCGCGGGACAGGGGGTAGGGACACTGAAGCTTTCTTT	CASSRGTGGRDTEAFF
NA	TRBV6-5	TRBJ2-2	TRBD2	TGTGCCATCCGCCGCGGGAGGGCCGCCGGGGAGCTGTTTTTT	CAIRRGRAAGELFF
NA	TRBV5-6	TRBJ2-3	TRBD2	TGTGCCAGCACCTTGATCCTAGCGGGCACAGATACGCAGTATTTT	CASTLILAGTDTQYF
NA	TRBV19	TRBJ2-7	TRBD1	TGTGCCAGTAGTCTTGGACAGGGAAAAGAGCAGTACTTC	CASSLGQGKEQYF
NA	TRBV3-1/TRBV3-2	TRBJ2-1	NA	TGTGCCAGCAGCCAAGATTTAACTAGCCCTCTCCTCGGGAATGAGCAGTTCTTC	CASSQDLTSPLLGNEQFF
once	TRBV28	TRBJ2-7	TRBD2	TGTGCCACCAGGGGAGCGGGAGCGTCTGAGCAGTACTTC	CATRGAGASEQYF
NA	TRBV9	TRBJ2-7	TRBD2	TGTGCCAGCAGCGTAGCGGGGACTACTTCCTACGAGCAGTACTTC	CASSVAGTTSYEQYF
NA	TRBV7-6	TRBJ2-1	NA	TGTGCCAGCAGCTTAAGGGCTAGCGACGTCTACAATGAGCAGTTCTTC	CASSLRASDVYNEQFF
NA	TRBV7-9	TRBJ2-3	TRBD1	TGTGCCAGCAGCTACGGACAGGGGGAAGCAGATACGCAGTATTTT	CASSYGQGEADTQYF
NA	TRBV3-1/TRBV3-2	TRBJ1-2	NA	TGTGCCAGCAGCCAAGATGGGTCCAGGGTGACTGGCTACACCTTC	CASSQDGSRVTGYTF
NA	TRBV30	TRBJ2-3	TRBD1	TGTGCCTGGACAGGGGGCAACACAGATACGCAGTATTTT	CAWTGGNTDTQYF
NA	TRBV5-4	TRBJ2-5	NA	TGTGCCAGCAGCATCTCAGGGGCCGGTTGGAACTTC	CASSISGAGWNF
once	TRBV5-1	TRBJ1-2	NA	TGCGCCAGCAGCCAGGACAGACCGAGCTATGGCTACACCTTC	CASSQDRPSYGYTF
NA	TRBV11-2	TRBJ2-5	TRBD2	TGTGCCAGCAGCTTAGATCGCGACCAGCGGGACGCAGAGACCCAGTACTTC	CASSLDRDQRDAETQYF
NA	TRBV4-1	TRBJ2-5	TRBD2	TGCGCCAGCAGCCAAGATAAGGTAGCGGGAGGGCGAGAGACCCAGTACTTC	CASSQDKVAGGRETQYF
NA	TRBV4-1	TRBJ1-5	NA	TGCGCCAGCAGCCAAGAGATCACAGCGCCCCAGCATTTT	CASSQEITAPQHF
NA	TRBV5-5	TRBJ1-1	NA	TGTGCCAGCAGCTTTGATGGGAGCACTGAAGCTTTCTTT	CASSFDGSTEAFF
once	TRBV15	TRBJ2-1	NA	TGTGCCACCAGTAATACCCAGGGCCGCAAGCAGTTCTTC	CATSNTQGRKQFF
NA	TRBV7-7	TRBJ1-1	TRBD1	TGTGCCAGCAGCCTCTCGTACAGGGGAAGATTCGCCGGATGGGAAGCTTTCTTT	CASSLSYRGRFAGWEAFF
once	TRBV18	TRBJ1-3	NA	TGTGCCAGCTCACCACCGTACAGGGCCTCTGGAAACACCATATATTTT	CASSPPYRASGNTIYF
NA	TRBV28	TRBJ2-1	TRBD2	TGTGCCAGCAGCGCGCCAACTAGCGGAGCTTACAATGAGCAGTTCTTC	CASSAPTSGAYNEQFF
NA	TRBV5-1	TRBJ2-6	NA	TGCGCCAGCAGCACCCCCGGCTCTGGGGCCAACGTCCTGACTTTC	CASSTPGSGANVLTF
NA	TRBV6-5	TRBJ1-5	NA	TGTGCCAGCAGTCGACTGGGTGGGGGGCAGCCCCAGCATTTT	CASSRLGGGQPQHF
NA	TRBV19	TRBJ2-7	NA	TGTGCCAGTAGTATTACGTCGGGCAGGGGGGACTACGAGCAGTACTTC	CASSITSGRGDYEQYF
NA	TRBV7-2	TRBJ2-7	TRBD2	TGTGCCAGCAGCTTAGCCCCCTGGGGGGGATTCAACGAGCAGTACTTC	CASSLAPWGGFNEQYF
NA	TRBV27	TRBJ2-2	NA	TGTGCCAGCAGTTCAATATCCGGGGGGCACGGGGAGCTGTTTTTT	CASSSISGGHGELFF
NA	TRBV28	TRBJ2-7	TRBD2	TGTGCCAGCAGTTTAACTAGCGGGAGTACCTACGAGCAGTACTTC	CASSLTSGSTYEQYF
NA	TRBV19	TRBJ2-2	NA	TGTGCCACCGGAACGGGGGAGGTAAACACCGGGGAGCTGTTTTTT	CATGTGEVNTGELFF
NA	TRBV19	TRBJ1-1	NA	TGTGCCAGTAGTATCGGGGGGTGGAACACTGAAGCTTTCTTT	CASSIGGWNTEAFF
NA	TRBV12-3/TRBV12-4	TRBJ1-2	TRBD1	TGTGCCACACTTAGCCGGGACAGGGGGCCTTACACCTTC	CATLSRDRGPYTF